The present TCR beta chain was sequenced within a study of cytomegalovirus exposure and HLA in healthy donors. PCR involved 60 Vbeta and 13 Jbeta primers. TCRdb's table, derived via immunoSEQ multiplex PCR, lists solely in-frame clones and lacks some. The sample holds some 120,000 clones, approximately 80% seen once. Germline CDR1 reads MNHEY; CDR2 reads SMNVEV (reference sequence). V was shortened by 8 bases and J by 6 bases, with 12 bases between the two germline ends. This CDR3 spans 12 amino acids. The V call is TRBV27, the J call TRBJ2-3; TRBD2 might be the D (7 bases). This TCR came from a woman between 25 and 40 years old in good health and CMV-seronegative. Sequenced sample: PBMCs. This CDR3 is CASLGGGDTQYF. The DNA of the CDR3 is TGTGCCAGCTTAGGGGGAGGGGATACGCAGTATTTT.